One sample yielded the 20 T cell receptor beta chains listed below, sequenced in a study of beta chain features in type 1 diabetes. General study results and limits: Among patients with Type 1 diabetes, TCRB CDR3s were moderately but significantly shorter in every one of the four CD4+ subsets.

The whole isolated RNA underwent reverse transcription, so sequencing captured expressed TCRB transcripts. Data came from immunoSEQ multiplex PCR; TCRdb stores just in-frame clones and leaves some out. The repertoire holds roughly 400,000 clones, with about 10% as singletons. What these receptors recognize is not known. The sequenced sample was central memory CD4+ T cells from blood. Every receptor here comes from a man younger than 40 with type 1 diabetes.

This clone was counted a few times. The V gene is TRBV7-9, the J gene TRBJ2-7; D assignment may be TRBD1 or TRBD2 (5 bases each). V lost 5 bases to trimming and J lost 2 bases, with 16 bases between them. The CDR3 contains 15 residues. Germline V gives CDR1 SEHNR, CDR2 FQNEAQ (reference sequence). CDR3 loop: CASSPGAGLTYEQYF. DNA of the CDR3: TGTGCCAGCAGCCCTGGGGCGGGCCTGACCTACGAGCAGTACTTC.

The chain combines TRBV7-9 with TRBJ2-7, with TRBD2 matching 8 bases. The V gene's germline CDR1 is SEHNR and CDR2 FQNEAQ (reference sequence). The CDR3 consists of 14 residues. J lost 0 bases, V lost 3 bases, and 1 base had no gene match. This CDR3 reads CASSFSGSSYEQYF. CDR3 in DNA: TGTGCCAGCAGCTTCAGCGGGAGCTCCTACGAGCAGTACTTC.

This clone has more than one count but fewer than ten. This rearrangement joins TRBV27 to TRBJ2-7, with D perhaps TRBD1 or TRBD2 (5 bases each). The germline CDR1 and CDR2 sequences are MNHEY and SMNVEV (reference sequence). Trimming pared 5 bases from V and 4 bases from J, leaving 24 bases between. This CDR3 contains 17 residues. The CDR3 reads CASSAQGVTSGLYEQYF. DNA for the CDR3: TGTGCCAGCAGTGCCCAAGGGGTGACCAGCGGTCTGTACGAGCAGTACTTC.

The gene calls are TRBV11-2 and TRBJ1-5, with D possibly being TRBD1 (6 bases). V was trimmed by 2 bases and J by 6 bases, leaving 11 bases between them. The CDR3 runs 14 residues. The germline V gene encodes CDR1 SGHAT and CDR2 FQNNGV. The CDR3: CASSLPGQFQPQHF. The CDR3 DNA follows: TGTGCCAGCAGCTTACCTGGACAGTTTCAGCCCCAGCATTTT. Combining the CDR3 with reference TRBV11-2 and TRBJ1-5 gives the whole variable domain EAGVAQSPRYKIIEKRQSVAFWCNPISGHATLYWYQQILGQGPKLLIQFQNNGVVDDSQLPKDRFSAERLKGVDSTLKIQPAKLEDSAVYLCASSLPGQFQPQHFGDGTRLSIL.

Only a few counts were recorded for this clone. The chain joins TRBV2 to TRBJ1-2; perhaps TRBD1 as D (5 bases). The ends were cut back, 6 bases at V and 8 bases at J, with 13 bases in the middle. The germline V gene encodes CDR1 SNHLY and CDR2 FYNNEI. The CDR3 length is 12 residues. Here the CDR3 reads CASRVGAWGYTF. The CDR3 DNA follows: TGTGCCAGCAGGGTAGGGGCTTGGGGCTACACCTTC.

This clone was counted only a few times. This chain connects TRBV29-1 to TRBJ2-1, with TRBD1 identical over 11 bases. The CDR3 length is 12 residues. Germline lookup yields CDR1 SQVTM and CDR2 ANQGSEA. J was trimmed by 9 bases and V by 7 bases; bases with no gene match: 5. This chain's CDR3 is CSGGQGATEQFF. CDR3 DNA sequence: TGCAGCGGAGGACAGGGGGCAACTGAGCAGTTCTTC.

This chain joins TRBV2 and TRBJ2-1; no reliable D call. V was clipped by 4 bases and J by 1 base, with 11 bases between them. The CDR3 consists of 15 residues. CDR1 and CDR2 from the germline V gene are SNHLY and FYNNEI. The CDR3 DNA follows: TGTGCCAGCAGTGTCCGTGAACCTTCCTACAATGAGCAGTTCTTC. This codes for CASSVREPSYNEQFF.

This clone was seen only a few times. The chain has TRBV25-1 and TRBJ1-2; D unclear. This CDR3 contains 13 residues. Germline loops: CDR1 MGHDK, CDR2 SYGVNS. Trimming stripped 1 base from V and 4 bases from J, with 7 bases between. CDR3 sequence (DNA): TGTGCCAGCAGTGAATCCAGCTTCTATGGCTACACCTTC. Its protein product is CASSESSFYGYTF.

At least ten counts were recorded for this clone. The CDR3 sequence is CASSFLAGGPLTQYF. CDR3 nucleotides: TGTGCCAGCAGCTTTTTAGCGGGGGGGCCGTTAACGCAGTATTTT. This chain links TRBV5-4 with TRBJ2-3, with 11 bases aligning to TRBD2. The CDR3 length is 15 residues. Germline V gene data show CDR1 as SGHNT and CDR2 as YYREEE (reference sequence). V trimming: 2 bases; J trimming: 9 bases; junction bases outside the gene matches: 8.

This clone was counted a few times. J is TRBJ2-5 and V is TRBV13, with a possible D match to TRBD1 (6 bases). Germline V CDR1 and CDR2: PRHDT, FYEKMQ (reference sequence). The CDR3 is 14 amino acids. V gave up 6 bases and J gave up 4 bases, with 15 bases separating them. The CDR3 protein is CASSIQGTLETQYF. The CDR3 region has the DNA TGTGCCAGCAGTATTCAGGGGACACTAGAGACCCAGTACTTC.

J is TRBJ2-1 and V is TRBV11-2; 10 nucleotides align to TRBD1. The V and J ends lost 5 bases and 8 bases, in that order; junction bases with no gene match: 15. This CDR3 contains 17 residues. In germline, CDR1 is SGHAT, CDR2 FQNNGV. The CDR3 loop reads CASSTLPGQGKLDEQFF. The CDR3 DNA reads as TGTGCCAGCAGCACGTTACCGGGACAGGGGAAACTCGATGAGCAGTTCTTC.

V gene TRBV27 combines with J gene TRBJ2-6, with D perhaps matching TRBD2 (7 bases). CDR1 and CDR2 from the germline V gene are MNHEY and SMNVEV (reference sequence). The CDR3 runs to 15 residues. The ends were cut back, 5 bases at V and 2 bases at J, with 10 bases in the middle. DNA of the CDR3: TGTGCCAGCAGTGGGGGGGGCACTGGGGCCAACGTCCTGACTTTC. Encoded protein: CASSGGGTGANVLTF.

This clone was seen a handful of times. A junction boundary mismatches the germline segment, possibly from a read error. The CDR3 is CAISDHSSGSTDTQYF. CDR3 coding DNA: TGTGCCATCAGTGACCATTCTAGCGGTTCCACAGATACGCAGTATTTT. This rearrangement joins TRBV6-1 to TRBJ2-3; 7 bases align to TRBD2. The CDR3 extends over 16 amino acids. Germline V gives CDR1 MNHNS, CDR2 SASEGT.

This clone was counted a few times. The chain is built from TRBV11-3 and TRBJ2-5; D not certain. This CDR3 is built from 13 residues. Germline V gives CDR1 SGHNT, CDR2 YENEEA. Trimming removed 5 bases from V and 4 bases from J, with 11 bases in between. This CDR3 reads CASSTRTAETQYF. In nucleotides, the CDR3 is TGTGCCAGCAGCACTCGGACGGCAGAGACCCAGTACTTC.

The chain recombines TRBV5-1 with TRBJ2-5; D may be TRBD2 (6 bases). The V end lost 0 bases, the J end lost 2 bases, and 11 bases lay between the germline ends. The CDR3 length is 15 residues. CDR1 is SGHRS and CDR2 is YFSETQ in the germline V gene. This CDR3 is CASSLGASEQETQYF. In DNA, the CDR3 is TGCGCCAGCAGCTTGGGAGCTAGCGAACAAGAGACCCAGTACTTC.

This clone was counted at least ten times. The rearrangement uses TRBV28 and TRBJ1-2; TRBD1 is a possible D gene (6 bases). V lost 2 bases and J lost 8, with 12 bases in between. Looked up from germline, CDR1 is MDHEN and CDR2 is SYDVKM. This CDR3 contains 13 residues. As DNA, the CDR3 is TGTGCCAGCAGTTTACGGGACACGGAGGGCTACACCTTC. Protein: CASSLRDTEGYTF.

Only a few counts were recorded for this clone. The chain recombines TRBV7-3 with TRBJ2-7; TRBD2 aligns across 11 bases. With 2 bases clipped from V and 2 bases from J, the junction kept 5 bases outside the gene matches. This CDR3 contains 16 residues. Germline-derived CDR1 and CDR2 are SGHTA and FQGTGA. CDR3 coding DNA: TGTGCCAGCAGCTTAGAGCTAGCGGGAGGAACCTACGAGCAGTACTTC. This translates into CASSLELAGGTYEQYF. Variable domain in full (rest from reference TRBV7-3 and TRBJ2-7): GAGVSQTPSNKVTEKGKYVELRCDPISGHTALYWYRQSLGQGPEFLIYFQGTGAADDSGLPNDRFFAVRPEGSVSTLKIQRTERGDSAVYLCASSLELAGGTYEQYFGPGTRLTVT.

The J gene is TRBJ2-1, the V gene TRBV5-4; 13 bases agree with TRBD2. The V and J ends lost 5 bases and 10 bases, in that order; junction bases with no gene match: 9. The CDR3 extends over 15 amino acids. The V gene's germline CDR1 is SGHNT and CDR2 YYREEE (reference sequence). CDR3 sequence: CASRRTSGSEWEQFF. CDR3 in DNA: TGTGCCAGCAGACGGACTAGCGGGAGCGAATGGGAGCAGTTCTTC.

This clone showed up just a few times. The chain uses TRBV6-6 and TRBJ2-3; D might be TRBD1 or TRBD2, each matching 5 bases. The length of the CDR3 is 14 residues. V lost 6 bases to trimming and J lost 0 bases, with 10 bases between them. Germline V gene sequence: CDR1 MNHNY, CDR2 SVGAGI (reference sequence). The CDR3 loop reads CASSRDGSTDTQYF. CDR3 DNA sequence: TGTGCCAGCAGCCGGGACGGGAGCACAGATACGCAGTATTTT.

This clone occurred many times. V and J are TRBV28 and TRBJ2-5; D possibly corresponds to TRBD1 (6 bases). From germline, CDR1 is MDHEN and CDR2 SYDVKM. Trimming left V 5 bases short and J 4 bases short, with 17 bases between. The CDR3 runs 15 residues. CDR3 in amino acids: CASSPIQGIGETQYF. In nucleotides, the CDR3 is TGTGCCAGCAGTCCTATCCAGGGGATCGGAGAGACCCAGTACTTC.